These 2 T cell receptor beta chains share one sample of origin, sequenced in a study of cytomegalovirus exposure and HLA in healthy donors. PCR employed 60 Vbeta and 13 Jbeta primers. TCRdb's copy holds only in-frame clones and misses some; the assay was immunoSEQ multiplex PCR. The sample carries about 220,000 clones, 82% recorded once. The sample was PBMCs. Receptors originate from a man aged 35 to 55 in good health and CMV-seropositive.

The DNA of the CDR3 is TGTGCCAGCAGCGAATCCACCGGACAGGACAGTGATGGCTACACCTTC. Amino acids: CASSESTGQDSDGYTF. The chain uses TRBV9 and TRBJ1-2, with 7 bases matching TRBD1. This CDR3 has 16 residues. Germline loops: CDR1 SGDLS, CDR2 YYNGEE. V lost 3 bases to trimming and J lost 6 bases; unmatched junction nucleotides: 14. Together with reference TRBV9 and TRBJ1-2, the CDR3 gives the full variable domain: DSGVTQTPKHLITATGQRVTLRCSPRSGDLSVYWYQQSLDQGLQFLIQYYNGEERAKGNILERFSAQQFPDLHSELNLSSLELGDSALYFCASSESTGQDSDGYTFGSGTRLTVV.

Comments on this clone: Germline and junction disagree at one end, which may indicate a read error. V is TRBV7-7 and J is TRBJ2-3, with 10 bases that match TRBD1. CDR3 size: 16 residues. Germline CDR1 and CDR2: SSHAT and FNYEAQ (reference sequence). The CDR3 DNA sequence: TGTGCTAGCAGCTTTGGGACAGGGGCGGACACAGATACGCAGTATTTT. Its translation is CASSFGTGADTDTQYF.